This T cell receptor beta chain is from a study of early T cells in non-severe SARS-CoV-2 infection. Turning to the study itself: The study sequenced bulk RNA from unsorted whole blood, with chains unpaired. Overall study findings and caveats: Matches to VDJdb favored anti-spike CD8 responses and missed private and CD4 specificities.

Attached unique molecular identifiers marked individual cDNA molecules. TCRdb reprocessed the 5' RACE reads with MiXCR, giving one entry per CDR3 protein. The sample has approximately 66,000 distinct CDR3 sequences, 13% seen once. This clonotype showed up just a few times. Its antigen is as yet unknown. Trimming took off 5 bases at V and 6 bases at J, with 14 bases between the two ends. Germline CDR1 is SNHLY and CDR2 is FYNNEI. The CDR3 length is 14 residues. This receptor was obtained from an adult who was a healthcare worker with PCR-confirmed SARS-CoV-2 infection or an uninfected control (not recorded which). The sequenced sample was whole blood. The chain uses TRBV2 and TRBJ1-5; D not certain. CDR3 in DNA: TGTGCCAGCAGTTTTTCGGACCTTGGTCAGCCCCAGCATTTT. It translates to CASSFSDLGQPQHF. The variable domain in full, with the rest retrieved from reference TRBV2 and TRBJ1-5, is EPEVTQTPSHQVTQMGQEVILRCVPISNHLYFYWYRQILGQKVEFLVSFYNNEISEKSEIFDDQFSVERPDGSNFTLKIRSTKLEDSAMYFCASSFSDLGQPQHFGDGTRLSIL.